Here is one TCR beta chain with its context. These data originate in a study of shared clonotypes between healthy human individuals. The CDR3 sequence is 12 residues long. Trimming removed 8 bases at V and 5 bases at J, with 12 bases between. Germline CDR1 is MNHNS and CDR2 is SASEGT. Repertoires were generated with immunoSEQ multiplex PCR, while TCRdb's copy carries only in-frame clones and drops some. This sample has approximately 400,000 clones, with around 96% found just once. Material for sequencing was memory CD8+ T cells sorted from blood. The subset denotes: CD45RO+ cells pooled with CCR7-negative TemRA cells. This chain joins TRBV6-1 and TRBJ1-1; no firm D call. The sequence was collected from a man under 40 in good health. The CDR3 region is CASCRTRTEAFF. CDR3 bases: TGTGCCAGCTGCCGGACGCGAACTGAAGCTTTCTTT.